The clone carrying this T cell receptor (beta chain) was detected only a few times. Authors' analysis steps: Counts of nucleated cells, estimated from reference gene primer amplification, were obtained. Some clones are missing from TCRdb's copy, which holds only in-frame ones; the method was immunoSEQ multiplex PCR. That table gives V, J and clone size, and the DNA gave D and trimming. The sample lists some 240,000 clones, roughly 84% occurring once. Germline V lookup: CDR1 MNHNS, CDR2 SASEGT. Trimming removed 1 base from V and 4 bases from J, with 10 bases in between. CDR3 length: 14 amino acids. This entry comes from a study of blood T cell repertoires in COVID-19. Overall study context: Specimens from acute and convalescent COVID-19 originated in the United States, Italy and Spain. In each case, the material was cDNA or gDNA derived from T cells, B-cell-depleted T cells, or PBMCs.

Sequencing was done on a sample of peripheral blood. V usage is TRBV6-1 and J usage is TRBJ1-2; D is undetermined. The clonotype originates from a woman between 40 and 50 years old who had recovered from COVID-19. CDR3 region: CASSEELESYGYTF. CDR3 bases: TGTGCCAGCAGTGAAGAGTTAGAAAGCTATGGCTACACCTTC.